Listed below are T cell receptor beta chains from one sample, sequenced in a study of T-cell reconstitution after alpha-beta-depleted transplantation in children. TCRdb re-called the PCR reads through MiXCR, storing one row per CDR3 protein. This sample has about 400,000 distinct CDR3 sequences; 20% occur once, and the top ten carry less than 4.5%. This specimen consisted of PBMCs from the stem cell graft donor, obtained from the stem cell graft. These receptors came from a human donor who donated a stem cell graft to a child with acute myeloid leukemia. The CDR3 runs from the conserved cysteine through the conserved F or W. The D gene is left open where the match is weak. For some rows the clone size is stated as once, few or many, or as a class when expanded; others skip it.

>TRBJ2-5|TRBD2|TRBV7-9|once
CASSLGSRGGMETQYF
TGTGCCAGCAGCTTAGGCTCCCGGGGGGGGATGGAGACCCAGTACTTC
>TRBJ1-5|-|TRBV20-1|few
CSAATGSWNQPQHF
TGCAGTGCAGCTACAGGGTCTTGGAATCAGCCCCAGCATTTT
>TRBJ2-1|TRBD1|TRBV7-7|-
CASSLATGGAEQFF
TGTGCTAGCAGCTTGGCTACAGGGGGCGCTGAGCAGTTCTTC
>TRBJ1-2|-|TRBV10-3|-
CAISEAGFYGYTF
TGTGCCATCAGTGAAGCAGGCTTCTATGGCTACACCTTC
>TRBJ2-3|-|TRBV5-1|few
CASRASSASTDTQYF
TGCGCCAGCAGGGCTAGCAGTGCTAGCACAGATACGCAGTATTTT
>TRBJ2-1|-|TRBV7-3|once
CASSLKGEQFF
TGTGCCAGCAGCCTCAAGGGCGAGCAGTTCTTC
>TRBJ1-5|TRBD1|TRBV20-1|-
CSATTGQNNQPQHF
TGCAGTGCTACTACGGGACAGAACAATCAGCCCCAGCATTTT
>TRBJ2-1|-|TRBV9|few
CASSVGAYNEQFF
TGTGCCAGCAGCGTTGGGGCCTACAATGAGCAGTTCTTC
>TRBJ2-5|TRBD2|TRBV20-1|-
CSARDRLAVIQETQYF
TGCAGTGCTAGAGATAGGCTAGCGGTAATACAAGAGACCCAGTACTTC
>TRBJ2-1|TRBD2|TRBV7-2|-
CASSRTSGRANEQFF
TGTGCCAGCAGCCGTACTAGCGGGAGAGCCAATGAGCAGTTCTTC